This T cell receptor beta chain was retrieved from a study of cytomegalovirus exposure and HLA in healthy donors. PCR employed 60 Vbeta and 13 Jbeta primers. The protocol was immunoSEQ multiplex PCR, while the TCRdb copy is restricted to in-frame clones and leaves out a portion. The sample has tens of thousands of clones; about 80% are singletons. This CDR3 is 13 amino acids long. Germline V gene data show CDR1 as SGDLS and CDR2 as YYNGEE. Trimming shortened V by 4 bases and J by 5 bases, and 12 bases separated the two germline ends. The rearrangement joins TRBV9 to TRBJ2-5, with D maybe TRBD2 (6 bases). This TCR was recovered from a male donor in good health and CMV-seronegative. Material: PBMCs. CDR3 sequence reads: CASSLGGRETQYF. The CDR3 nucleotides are TGTGCCAGCAGCTTGGGGGGTAGGGAGACCCAGTACTTC.